This is a list of T cell receptor beta chains from one sample in a study of T cell repertoires in cytomegalovirus infection. MiXCR, applied by TCRdb to the reads, yields one record per CDR3 protein. The repertoire holds roughly 150,000 distinct CDR3 sequences, with 17% as singletons. Input material: CD8+ T cells from PBMCs. The receptors here all came from a human donor in good health (CMV status not recorded). Some clones in this sample may be carry-over from other donors' samples. The CDR3 runs from the conserved cysteine through the conserved F or W. Each record gives: clone size, J gene, CDR3 length, V gene, D gene, CDR3 protein, CDR3 DNA. The D gene is left open where the match is weak. Only some rows state a clone size, as once, few, many or a class for expanded clones.

.	TRBJ2-1	13	TRBV6-2/TRBV6-3	.	CASSYAGYNEQFF	TGTGCCAGCAGTTATGCGGGGTACAATGAGCAGTTCTTC
.	TRBJ2-7	15	TRBV5-6	TRBD2	CASSFGTSGSYEQYF	TGTGCCAGCAGCTTCGGGACTAGCGGGAGTTACGAGCAGTACTTC
few	TRBJ2-2	15	TRBV10-3	.	CAISDKGDYTGELFF	TGTGCCATCAGTGATAAGGGGGACTACACCGGGGAGCTGTTTTTT
.	TRBJ1-4	11	TRBV6-8	.	CASSYGEFLFF	TGTGCCAGCAGTTATGGGGAGTTCCTGTTTTTT
once	TRBJ2-5	15	TRBV20-1	TRBD2	CSARDPYRREETQYF	TGCAGTGCTAGAGATCCTTACAGGCGGGAGGAGACCCAGTACTTC
many	TRBJ2-5	17	TRBV7-8	TRBD2	CASSPGLAGGPGETQYF	TGTGCCAGCAGCCCAGGACTAGCGGGAGGGCCCGGAGAGACCCAGTACTTC
.	TRBJ2-7	12	TRBV28	.	CASSPHSYEQYF	TGTGCCAGCAGTCCTCACAGCTACGAGCAGTACTTC
.	TRBJ2-1	16	TRBV28	.	CASTYLVSPSYNEQFF	TGTGCCAGCACCTATCTAGTTTCCCCTTCCTACAATGAGCAGTTCTTC
few	TRBJ2-1	18	TRBV7-2	.	CASSLNYAPQDSYNEQFF	TGTGCCAGCAGCTTAAACTACGCACCGCAAGACTCCTACAATGAGCAGTTCTTC
few	TRBJ2-1	13	TRBV24-1	.	CATSSTQYNEQFF	TGTGCCACCTCTTCGACACAATACAATGAGCAGTTCTTC
.	TRBJ2-3	16	TRBV7-2	.	CASSLPSRGSTDTQYF	TGTGCCAGCAGCCTTCCCTCTAGGGGAAGCACAGATACGCAGTATTTT
.	TRBJ2-7	12	TRBV28	.	CASSLNHDGQYF	TGTGCCAGCAGTTTAAACCACGATGGACAGTACTTC
.	TRBJ2-7	14	TRBV4-1	.	CASSQDLGSYEQYF	TGCGCCAGCAGCCAAGATTTGGGGTCCTACGAGCAGTACTTC
few	TRBJ2-3	19	TRBV28	.	CASSIKPTTGTWEGDTQYF	TGTGCCAGCAGCATCAAACCGACCACCGGGACATGGGAAGGCGATACGCAGTATTTT
few	TRBJ2-7	15	TRBV18	.	CASSPIRDTYYEQYF	TGTGCCAGCTCACCTATCCGGGACACTTACTACGAGCAGTACTTC
once	TRBJ1-1	15	TRBV20-1	.	CSARDPTDKNTEAFF	TGCAGTGCTAGAGACCCGACGGACAAGAACACTGAAGCTTTCTTT
few	TRBJ2-2	16	TRBV7-8	TRBD1	CASSRQDRGNTGELFF	TGTGCCAGCAGCAGACAGGACAGGGGAAACACCGGGGAGCTGTTTTTT
.	TRBJ1-2	15	TRBV25-1	TRBD1	CASSGLRQGGYGYTF	TGTGCCAGCAGTGGCTTACGACAGGGCGGATATGGCTACACCTTC
few	TRBJ2-7	15	TRBV4-1	TRBD1	CASSQDRGTGYEQYF	TGCGCCAGCAGCCAAGATCGGGGGACAGGCTACGAGCAGTACTTC
.	TRBJ2-1	12	TRBV7-9	TRBD2	CAILAGYNEQFF	TGTGCCATCTTAGCGGGGTACAATGAGCAGTTCTTC
.	TRBJ2-2	15	TRBV4-3	TRBD2	CASSPGTTGTGELFF	TGCGCCAGCAGCCCCGGGACTACAGGCACCGGGGAGCTGTTTTTT
many	TRBJ1-1	12	TRBV11-1	.	CASSSGHTEAFF	TGTGCCAGCAGCTCAGGGCACACTGAAGCTTTCTTT
few	TRBJ2-5	13	TRBV11-2	.	CASSFYSQETQYF	TGTGCCAGCAGCTTCTACAGCCAAGAGACCCAGTACTTC
few	TRBJ1-4	16	TRBV4-3	.	CASSQDSIATNEKLFF	TGCGCCAGCAGCCAAGACTCGATCGCAACTAATGAAAAACTGTTTTTT
.	TRBJ1-4	14	TRBV6-2/TRBV6-3	.	CASSRDSMAEKLFF	TGTGCCAGCAGTCGCGACAGCATGGCTGAAAAACTGTTTTTT
many	TRBJ1-1	13	TRBV7-8	.	CASSLEGGPEAFF	TGTGCCAGCAGCTTAGAGGGGGGCCCTGAAGCTTTCTTT
many	TRBJ2-3	17	TRBV2	TRBD1	CASSETGGTGYTDTQYF	TGTGCCAGCAGTGAAACGGGCGGGACAGGGTACACAGATACGCAGTATTTT
.	TRBJ2-7	15	TRBV19	.	CASSIGAGSSYEQYF	TGTGCCAGTAGTATAGGTGCGGGTTCCTCCTACGAGCAGTACTTC
few	TRBJ2-6	15	TRBV6-2/TRBV6-3	.	CASSYVTKGANVLTF	TGTGCCAGCAGTTACGTAACAAAGGGGGCCAACGTCCTGACTTTC
.	TRBJ2-2	18	TRBV12-5	TRBD1	CASGLTDRVEGVTGELFF	TGTGCTAGTGGTTTGACGGACAGGGTTGAAGGCGTCACCGGGGAGCTGTTTTTT
.	TRBJ1-5	16	TRBV4-3	.	CASSHDRIPSNQPQHF	TGCGCCAGCAGCCACGACAGGATTCCCAGCAATCAGCCCCAGCATTTT
few	TRBJ2-7	15	TRBV5-1	.	CASSLVPQAHYEQYF	TGCGCCAGCAGCTTGGTCCCCCAGGCGCACTACGAGCAGTACTTC
.	TRBJ1-1	14	TRBV13	.	CASSLMRKGTEAFF	TGTGCCAGCAGCCTTATGAGGAAGGGGACTGAAGCTTTCTTT
few	TRBJ2-1	15	TRBV11-2	TRBD2	CASRLGTRVYNEQFF	TGTGCCAGCAGGCTCGGGACTAGGGTATACAATGAGCAGTTCTTC
few	TRBJ1-3	13	TRBV6-5	.	CASSYQGGDTIYF	TGTGCCAGCAGTTATCAGGGAGGAGACACCATATATTTT
few	TRBJ2-2	14	TRBV7-2	.	CASSLEVGTGELFF	TGTGCCAGCAGCTTAGAGGTGGGGACCGGGGAGCTGTTTTTT
.	TRBJ1-1	13	TRBV29-1	.	CSVTTGANTEAFF	TGCAGCGTGACTACTGGGGCCAACACTGAAGCTTTCTTT
.	TRBJ2-7	14	TRBV4-3	TRBD2	CASSSGRGDYEQYF	TGCGCCAGCAGTTCGGGGCGGGGGGACTACGAGCAGTACTTC
.	TRBJ2-7	14	TRBV14	.	CASSQDILPYEQYF	TGTGCCAGCAGCCAAGATATCCTTCCCTACGAGCAGTACTTC
.	TRBJ2-7	12	TRBV6-6	.	CATLAASYEQYF	TGTGCCACCTTAGCGGCATCCTACGAGCAGTACTTC
few	TRBJ2-4	12	TRBV7-8	.	CASRGTRNIQYF	TGTGCCAGCAGGGGGACGCGGAACATTCAGTACTTC
.	TRBJ2-1	16	TRBV11-1	TRBD2	CASSLLGREGNNEQFF	TGTGCCAGCAGCTTACTTGGGCGGGAGGGCAACAATGAGCAGTTCTTC
.	TRBJ2-1	15	TRBV7-2	.	CASSARVSSYNEQFF	TGTGCCAGCAGCGCTAGAGTAAGCTCCTACAATGAGCAGTTCTTC
few	TRBJ2-3	12	TRBV7-9	.	CASGGAADTQYF	TGTGCCAGCGGCGGGGCCGCAGATACGCAGTATTTT
.	TRBJ2-5	15	TRBV2	.	CASGFSGPGGETQYF	TGTGCCAGCGGGTTTAGCGGACCTGGGGGAGAGACCCAGTACTTC
.	TRBJ2-7	15	TRBV5-5	.	CASSLSQGGTYEQYF	TGTGCCAGCAGCTTGAGTCAGGGGGGGACCTACGAGCAGTACTTC
few	TRBJ2-1	16	TRBV7-2	.	CASTLTAGGRLYEQFF	TGTGCCAGCACCCTCACAGCTGGGGGGAGGCTTTATGAGCAGTTCTTC